Listed below are T cell receptor beta chains from one sample, sequenced in a study of cytomegalovirus exposure and HLA in healthy donors. Method: immunoSEQ multiplex PCR; TCRdb's copy keeps in-frame clones and lacks some. The sample records more than 100,000 clones, approximately 71% being singletons. The specimen sequenced was PBMCs. The source of these receptors is a woman aged 60-70 years in good health and CMV-seronegative. The CDR3 runs from the conserved cysteine through the conserved F or W. Fields, in order: clone size, V gene, J gene, D gene, CDR3 protein, CDR3 DNA. D genes are given only for firm matches. Clone sizes are given selectively: once, few, many, or a class where the clone is expanded.

clone_size: few
v_call: TRBV6-5
j_call: TRBJ2-7
d_call: -
cdr3_aa: CASSLTVGLGEQYF
cdr3_nt: TGTGCCAGCAGTCTTACGGTGGGACTCGGCGAGCAGTACTTC

clone_size: few
v_call: TRBV7-3
j_call: TRBJ2-1
d_call: TRBD2
cdr3_aa: CASSLNPPLAGGQNEQFF
cdr3_nt: TGTGCCAGCAGCCTAAATCCCCCGCTAGCGGGAGGGCAGAATGAGCAGTTCTTC

clone_size: few
v_call: TRBV5-1
j_call: TRBJ1-5
d_call: -
cdr3_aa: CASSLATGSNQPQHF
cdr3_nt: TGCGCCAGCAGCTTAGCCACAGGGAGCAATCAGCCCCAGCATTTT

clone_size: -
v_call: TRBV11-2
j_call: TRBJ2-3
d_call: TRBD2
cdr3_aa: CASSLVAGFPDTQYF
cdr3_nt: TGTGCCAGCAGCTTAGTAGCGGGATTCCCAGATACGCAGTATTTT

clone_size: few
v_call: TRBV19
j_call: TRBJ1-2
d_call: TRBD1
cdr3_aa: CASNRGINYGYTF
cdr3_nt: TGTGCCAGTAACAGGGGAATAAACTATGGCTACACCTTC

clone_size: -
v_call: TRBV7-8
j_call: TRBJ1-6
d_call: TRBD1
cdr3_aa: CASSSNRGWNSPLHF
cdr3_nt: TGTGCCAGCAGCTCGAACAGGGGGTGGAATTCACCCCTCCACTTT

clone_size: -
v_call: TRBV5-1
j_call: TRBJ2-2
d_call: TRBD1
cdr3_aa: CASCVGTANTGELFF
cdr3_nt: TGCGCCAGCTGCGTGGGGACAGCAAACACCGGGGAGCTGTTTTTT

clone_size: -
v_call: TRBV9
j_call: TRBJ2-5
d_call: -
cdr3_aa: CASSVAGAGVGQETQYF
cdr3_nt: TGTGCCAGCAGCGTAGCAGGGGCGGGAGTGGGCCAAGAGACCCAGTACTTC

clone_size: -
v_call: TRBV28
j_call: TRBJ2-2
d_call: TRBD1
cdr3_aa: CASSLDRGNTGELFF
cdr3_nt: TGTGCCAGCAGTTTGGACAGGGGTAACACCGGGGAGCTGTTTTTT

clone_size: -
v_call: TRBV2
j_call: TRBJ2-7
d_call: -
cdr3_aa: CASRTRTEKYEQYF
cdr3_nt: TGTGCCAGCAGAACACGGACAGAAAAATACGAGCAGTACTTC

clone_size: -
v_call: TRBV6-1
j_call: TRBJ1-1
d_call: TRBD1
cdr3_aa: CASSPRQGSTEAFF
cdr3_nt: TGTGCCAGCAGTCCCAGACAGGGCAGCACTGAAGCTTTCTTT

clone_size: -
v_call: TRBV18
j_call: TRBJ1-1
d_call: -
cdr3_aa: CASSVGTGNTEAFF
cdr3_nt: TGTGCCAGCTCGGTCGGGACTGGAAATACTGAAGCTTTCTTT

clone_size: -
v_call: TRBV28
j_call: TRBJ2-7
d_call: TRBD1
cdr3_aa: CASSRQGSTSYEQYF
cdr3_nt: TGTGCCAGCAGTCGACAGGGATCGACATCCTACGAGCAGTACTTC

clone_size: -
v_call: TRBV19
j_call: TRBJ1-2
d_call: -
cdr3_aa: CASSIDLFGANYGYTF
cdr3_nt: TGTGCCAGTAGTATAGATCTCTTTGGAGCCAACTATGGCTACACCTTC

clone_size: few
v_call: TRBV5-1
j_call: TRBJ2-1
d_call: -
cdr3_aa: CASSTRVSGLVDEQFF
cdr3_nt: TGCGCCAGCAGCACCAGGGTTAGTGGCTTGGTCGATGAGCAGTTCTTC

clone_size: -
v_call: TRBV27
j_call: TRBJ2-7
d_call: -
cdr3_aa: CASSLGVRSGQYF
cdr3_nt: TGTGCCAGCAGTTTAGGCGTCCGAAGCGGGCAGTACTTC

clone_size: -
v_call: TRBV5-6
j_call: TRBJ1-6
d_call: TRBD1
cdr3_aa: CASSLRSWTGDFSPLHF
cdr3_nt: TGTGCCAGCAGCTTGCGGTCGTGGACAGGGGACTTTTCACCCCTCCACTTT

clone_size: -
v_call: TRBV7-9
j_call: TRBJ2-3
d_call: -
cdr3_aa: CASSRDSTDTQYF
cdr3_nt: TGTGCCAGCAGTCGGGATAGCACAGATACGCAGTATTTT

clone_size: -
v_call: TRBV7-3
j_call: TRBJ2-7
d_call: -
cdr3_aa: CASSLEDSYEQYF
cdr3_nt: TGTGCCAGCAGCTTAGAGGACTCCTACGAGCAGTACTTC

clone_size: few
v_call: TRBV28
j_call: TRBJ1-1
d_call: -
cdr3_aa: CASTNGQYLNTEAFF
cdr3_nt: TGTGCCAGCACCAATGGGCAGTACCTGAACACTGAAGCTTTCTTT

clone_size: few
v_call: TRBV6-1
j_call: TRBJ1-1
d_call: TRBD1
cdr3_aa: CASSPAEGAGTEAFF
cdr3_nt: TGTGCCAGCAGCCCCGCTGAGGGGGCTGGCACTGAAGCTTTCTTT

clone_size: -
v_call: TRBV19
j_call: TRBJ1-5
d_call: TRBD1
cdr3_aa: CASSPDRISFYSNQPQHF
cdr3_nt: TGTGCCAGTAGCCCGGACAGGATATCCTTTTATAGCAATCAGCCCCAGCATTTT

clone_size: -
v_call: TRBV27
j_call: TRBJ2-7
d_call: TRBD1
cdr3_aa: CASRAGQGSSGEQYF
cdr3_nt: TGTGCCAGCAGGGCCGGACAGGGGTCCAGCGGCGAGCAGTACTTC

clone_size: few
v_call: TRBV7-9
j_call: TRBJ1-2
d_call: TRBD1
cdr3_aa: CASSRDRDYGYTF
cdr3_nt: TGTGCCAGCAGCCGGGACAGAGACTATGGCTACACCTTC

clone_size: -
v_call: TRBV30
j_call: TRBJ2-5
d_call: -
cdr3_aa: CAWSVLGSGETQYF
cdr3_nt: TGTGCCTGGAGTGTACTTGGTAGCGGAGAGACCCAGTACTTC

clone_size: -
v_call: TRBV18
j_call: TRBJ2-5
d_call: TRBD1
cdr3_aa: CASSLPGQGGGETQYF
cdr3_nt: TGTGCCAGCTCACTCCCGGGACAGGGAGGTGGAGAGACCCAGTACTTC

clone_size: few
v_call: TRBV6-1
j_call: TRBJ1-2
d_call: TRBD1
cdr3_aa: CASRDRGNYGYTF
cdr3_nt: TGTGCCAGCAGGGACAGGGGCAACTATGGCTACACCTTC

clone_size: few
v_call: TRBV4-1
j_call: TRBJ1-5
d_call: -
cdr3_aa: CASSQDEGSQPQHF
cdr3_nt: TGCGCCAGCAGCCAAGATGAGGGTAGTCAGCCCCAGCATTTT

clone_size: -
v_call: TRBV6-5
j_call: TRBJ2-2
d_call: TRBD1
cdr3_aa: CASRGTGAGELFF
cdr3_nt: TGTGCCAGCAGGGGGACAGGGGCCGGGGAGCTGTTTTTT

clone_size: -
v_call: TRBV9
j_call: TRBJ2-6
d_call: -
cdr3_aa: CASSVSRGSGANVLTF
cdr3_nt: TGTGCCAGCAGCGTGTCCAGGGGTTCTGGGGCCAACGTCCTGACTTTC

clone_size: few
v_call: TRBV15
j_call: TRBJ1-4
d_call: -
cdr3_aa: CATSRARGSEEKLFF
cdr3_nt: TGTGCCACCAGCAGAGCCCGGGGGTCGGAAGAAAAACTGTTTTTT

clone_size: -
v_call: TRBV7-9
j_call: TRBJ2-1
d_call: TRBD2
cdr3_aa: CASSLTAGVNEQFF
cdr3_nt: TGTGCCAGCAGCTTAACAGCGGGAGTTAATGAGCAGTTCTTC

clone_size: -
v_call: TRBV10-3
j_call: TRBJ2-7
d_call: TRBD2
cdr3_aa: CAISESSGREQYF
cdr3_nt: TGTGCCATCAGTGAGTCCTCCGGGAGGGAGCAGTACTTC

clone_size: -
v_call: TRBV18
j_call: TRBJ2-1
d_call: TRBD2
cdr3_aa: CASSPLAGYYEQFF
cdr3_nt: TGTGCCAGCTCACCCCTAGCGGGATATTATGAGCAGTTCTTC

clone_size: -
v_call: TRBV28
j_call: TRBJ2-3
d_call: -
cdr3_aa: CASSLLSWLGTDTQYF
cdr3_nt: TGTGCCAGCAGTTTACTCTCCTGGCTCGGCACAGATACGCAGTATTTT

clone_size: -
v_call: TRBV9
j_call: TRBJ1-2
d_call: -
cdr3_aa: CASSVEERQAAINYGYTF
cdr3_nt: TGTGCCAGCAGCGTAGAGGAGAGACAGGCGGCAATTAACTATGGCTACACCTTC

clone_size: once
v_call: TRBV28
j_call: TRBJ2-7
d_call: TRBD2
cdr3_aa: CASSLGLARTSYEQYF
cdr3_nt: TGTGCCAGCAGTTTGGGACTAGCGAGGACCTCCTACGAGCAGTACTTC

clone_size: -
v_call: TRBV6-1
j_call: TRBJ2-4
d_call: TRBD1
cdr3_aa: CASSEGTGKNIQYF
cdr3_nt: TGTGCCAGCAGTGAGGGGACAGGGAAAAACATTCAGTACTTC

clone_size: few
v_call: TRBV19
j_call: TRBJ2-5
d_call: -
cdr3_aa: CASRSEGETQYF
cdr3_nt: TGTGCCAGTAGATCGGAGGGGGAGACCCAGTACTTC

clone_size: few
v_call: TRBV28
j_call: TRBJ1-5
d_call: -
cdr3_aa: CASSPRGEKNQPQHF
cdr3_nt: TGTGCCAGCAGTCCCCGGGGAGAGAAAAATCAGCCCCAGCATTTT

clone_size: few
v_call: TRBV7-8
j_call: TRBJ2-5
d_call: -
cdr3_aa: CASSLERMTRVSKRTQYF
cdr3_nt: TGTGCCAGCAGCTTAGAGCGTATGACTAGAGTTTCCAAGAGAACCCAGTACTTC

clone_size: -
v_call: TRBV28
j_call: TRBJ2-4
d_call: -
cdr3_aa: CASGFGWEFLAKNIQYF
cdr3_nt: TGTGCCAGCGGGTTTGGGTGGGAGTTTCTAGCCAAAAACATTCAGTACTTC